This TCR beta chain originates from a study of T cell clones after liver transplantation. Study background: In this trial, immunosuppression withdrawal was attempted within 2 years of liver transplant. Overall study findings and caveats: Low donor cell numbers restricted donor-reactive repertoire measurement in a couple of subjects. Small, mixed patient groups and varying post-transplant times limit these conclusions.

With respect to this clone: What it binds is unknown.

Germline-derived CDR1 and CDR2 are SGHRS and YFSETQ. Trimming left V 1 base short and J 4 bases short, with 3 bases between. This CDR3 has 13 residues. This table comes from immunoSEQ multiplex PCR, and its TCRdb copy is limited to in-frame clones, with some not included. Of more than 100,000 clones listed, under 90% were seen once; the top ten hold approximately 3%. Sequencing was performed on CD4+ T cells from blood, taken around 49 months after liver transplant. The genes are TRBV5-1 and TRBJ2-6; D gene uncertain. The receptor was derived from a human patient who received a liver transplant. Some of the T cells may derive from the graft donor. CDR3 loop: CASSLTGANVLTF. In DNA form, the CDR3 reads TGCGCCAGCAGCTTGACAGGGGCCAACGTCCTGACTTTC. The whole variable domain, remainder taken from reference TRBV5-1 and TRBJ2-6, is KAGVTQTPRYLIKTRGQQVTLSCSPISGHRSVSWYQQTPGQGLQFLFEYFSETQRNKGNFPGRFSGRQFSNSRSEMNVSTLELGDSALYLCASSLTGANVLTFGAGSRLTVL.